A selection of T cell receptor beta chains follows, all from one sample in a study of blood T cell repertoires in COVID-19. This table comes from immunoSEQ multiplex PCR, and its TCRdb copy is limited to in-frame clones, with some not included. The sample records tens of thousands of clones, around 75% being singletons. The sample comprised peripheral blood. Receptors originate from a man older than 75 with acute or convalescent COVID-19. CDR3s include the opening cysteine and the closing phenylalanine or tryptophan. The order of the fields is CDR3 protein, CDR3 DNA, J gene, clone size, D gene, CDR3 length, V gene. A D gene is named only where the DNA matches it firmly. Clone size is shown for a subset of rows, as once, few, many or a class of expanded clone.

cdr3_aa: CATSRDTTAYEQYF
cdr3_nt: TGTGCCACCAGCAGAGATACGACAGCCTACGAGCAGTACTTC
j_call: TRBJ2-7
clone_size: few
d_call: NA
cdr3_length: 14
v_call: TRBV15

cdr3_aa: CASSVTPEQYNSPLHF
cdr3_nt: TGTGCCAGCAGCGTAACCCCGGAGCAATATAATTCACCCCTCCACTTT
j_call: TRBJ1-6
clone_size: NA
d_call: NA
cdr3_length: 16
v_call: TRBV9

cdr3_aa: CASSSTATGVLRNEQYF
cdr3_nt: TGTGCCAGCAGTTCAACCGCCACCGGGGTCCTCCGAAACGAGCAGTACTTC
j_call: TRBJ2-7
clone_size: NA
d_call: NA
cdr3_length: 17
v_call: TRBV28

cdr3_aa: CASSLGTSAPEQYF
cdr3_nt: TGTGCCAGCAGCTTGGGGACTAGCGCTCCTGAGCAGTACTTC
j_call: TRBJ2-7
clone_size: once
d_call: TRBD2
cdr3_length: 14
v_call: TRBV7-9

cdr3_aa: CASSAKQGSSTDTQYF
cdr3_nt: TGTGCCAGCAGCGCAAAACAGGGATCTAGCACAGATACGCAGTATTTT
j_call: TRBJ2-3
clone_size: NA
d_call: NA
cdr3_length: 16
v_call: TRBV9

cdr3_aa: CASSISSRRANVLTF
cdr3_nt: TGTGCCAGTAGTATCTCCTCCAGGAGGGCCAACGTCCTGACTTTC
j_call: TRBJ2-6
clone_size: few
d_call: NA
cdr3_length: 15
v_call: TRBV19

cdr3_aa: CASSWTWTSGRVRNEQFF
cdr3_nt: TGTGCCAGCAGCTGGACCTGGACTAGCGGGAGGGTTCGGAATGAGCAGTTCTTC
j_call: TRBJ2-1
clone_size: NA
d_call: TRBD2
cdr3_length: 18
v_call: TRBV7-2

cdr3_aa: CASSARQGRDEKLFF
cdr3_nt: TGTGCCAGCAGCGCCCGACAGGGGCGGGATGAAAAACTGTTTTTT
j_call: TRBJ1-4
clone_size: NA
d_call: TRBD1
cdr3_length: 15
v_call: TRBV7-2

cdr3_aa: CASSVTGTGYQPQHF
cdr3_nt: TGTGCCAGCAGCGTCACCGGGACAGGGTATCAGCCCCAGCATTTT
j_call: TRBJ1-5
clone_size: NA
d_call: TRBD1
cdr3_length: 15
v_call: TRBV7-2

cdr3_aa: CASSPAGGQETQYF
cdr3_nt: TGTGCCAGCAGCCCAGCGGGAGGTCAAGAGACCCAGTACTTC
j_call: TRBJ2-5
clone_size: NA
d_call: TRBD2
cdr3_length: 14
v_call: TRBV28

cdr3_aa: CASSQQGTREKLFF
cdr3_nt: TGTGCCAGCAGCCAACAGGGGACCCGTGAAAAACTGTTTTTT
j_call: TRBJ1-4
clone_size: NA
d_call: NA
cdr3_length: 14
v_call: TRBV3-1/TRBV3-2

cdr3_aa: CSVRTSGRSDEQFF
cdr3_nt: TGCAGCGTCCGGACTAGCGGGAGGAGTGATGAGCAGTTCTTC
j_call: TRBJ2-1
clone_size: NA
d_call: TRBD2
cdr3_length: 14
v_call: TRBV29-1

cdr3_aa: CASSAAASWGDTQYF
cdr3_nt: TGTGCCAGCAGCGCAGCGGCTTCCTGGGGAGATACGCAGTATTTT
j_call: TRBJ2-3
clone_size: NA
d_call: NA
cdr3_length: 15
v_call: TRBV9

cdr3_aa: CASSRTGLLGNTGELFF
cdr3_nt: TGTGCCAGCAGCCGGACGGGACTTCTCGGGAACACCGGGGAGCTGTTTTTT
j_call: TRBJ2-2
clone_size: NA
d_call: NA
cdr3_length: 17
v_call: TRBV7-2

cdr3_aa: CASSQGLAGYEQYF
cdr3_nt: TGTGCCAGCAGCCAAGGGCTAGCTGGGTACGAGCAGTACTTC
j_call: TRBJ2-7
clone_size: NA
d_call: NA
cdr3_length: 14
v_call: TRBV16

cdr3_aa: CSSQSRGGNTEAFF
cdr3_nt: TGCAGCTCCCAGTCCCGCGGCGGCAACACTGAAGCTTTCTTT
j_call: TRBJ1-1
clone_size: NA
d_call: NA
cdr3_length: 14
v_call: TRBV29-1

cdr3_aa: CASRQGQGWSPLHF
cdr3_nt: TGTGCCAGCAGGCAAGGACAGGGGTGGTCACCCCTCCACTTT
j_call: TRBJ1-6
clone_size: once
d_call: TRBD1
cdr3_length: 14
v_call: TRBV28

cdr3_aa: CATSSPRTGGFGNQPQHF
cdr3_nt: TGTGCCACCAGCAGTCCCCGGACAGGGGGATTTGGCAATCAGCCCCAGCATTTT
j_call: TRBJ1-5
clone_size: NA
d_call: TRBD1
cdr3_length: 18
v_call: TRBV15

cdr3_aa: CASLEGSGRANTQYF
cdr3_nt: TGCGCCAGCTTGGAGGGTAGCGGGAGGGCTAATACGCAGTATTTT
j_call: TRBJ2-3
clone_size: NA
d_call: TRBD2
cdr3_length: 15
v_call: TRBV5-1

cdr3_aa: CASSPPPPGELFF
cdr3_nt: TGTGCCAGCAGTCCTCCTCCCCCCGGGGAGCTGTTTTTT
j_call: TRBJ2-2
clone_size: NA
d_call: NA
cdr3_length: 13
v_call: TRBV28

cdr3_aa: CASSPRLNTEAFF
cdr3_nt: TGTGCCAGCAGCCCCAGGTTGAACACTGAAGCTTTCTTT
j_call: TRBJ1-1
clone_size: NA
d_call: NA
cdr3_length: 13
v_call: TRBV6-5